These 19 T cell receptor beta chains were sequenced from one sample in a study of regulatory T cells in long-lasting Graves disease (dated by TCRdb to the early 2020s). The library came from multiplex PCR. Sequencing was carried out with an Illumina HiSeq 4000. CDR3 regions were amplified by Arm-PCR with iRepertoire HTBI primers to construct TCR beta libraries. TCRdb itself trimmed the public reads at Q25 with fastp, ran MiXCR and retained productive beta chains. CDR3 protein sequences are deduplicated, and each keeps its most common genes and DNA. The sample data list 360,000 or so distinct CDR3 sequences, and 16% of these were observed just once. Approximately 30% of the sample goes to the ten largest clones. The time point label corresponds to: newly diagnosed GD, antithyroid drugs for less than 3 months. For both TCR sequencing and RNA sequencing, RNA was extracted from PBMCs in TRIzol. These data were likewise used in another study, on T cells in Graves' hyperthyroidism and ophthalmopathy.

The sample was peripheral blood mononuclear cells (PBMCs), taken at new diagnosis, from a patient treated with antithyroid drugs. These receptors were obtained from a man aged 40-55 years with Graves disease. Donor details come from another sample of the same person, matched by shared clones.

This chain joins TRBV29-1 and TRBJ2-5; possibly TRBD2 for D (6 bases). The germline V gene encodes CDR1 SQVTM and CDR2 ANQGSEA. The germline V and J ends were trimmed by 6 bases and 1 base, with 12 bases remaining between them. The CDR3 has 13 amino acids. This CDR3 is CSVSGGLQETQYF. CDR3 coding DNA: TGCAGCGTCTCCGGGGGACTCCAAGAGACCCAGTACTTC.

Many counts were recorded for this clonotype. The rearrangement joins TRBV29-1 to TRBJ1-1, with 12 bases that match TRBD1. There are 12 residues in the CDR3. Germline values: CDR1 SQVTM, CDR2 ANQGSEA. Unmatched junction bases numbered 1, after V lost 6 bases and J lost 5 bases. In DNA, the CDR3 is TGCAGCGTGGGACAGGGGGCTACTGAAGCTTTCTTT. Protein sequence: CSVGQGATEAFF.

At least ten counts were recorded for this clonotype. The V gene is TRBV11-2, the J gene TRBJ2-1; maybe TRBD2 (5 bases). This CDR3 comprises 16 residues. From germline, CDR1 is SGHAT and CDR2 FQNNGV. V lost 3 bases and J lost 7, with 19 bases in between. This CDR3 is CASSFLPRGTRNEQFF. CDR3 sequence (DNA): TGTGCCAGCAGCTTTCTTCCCCGGGGTACTCGGAATGAGCAGTTCTTC.

The chain has TRBV28 and TRBJ1-5; TRBD1 agrees at 9 bases. This CDR3 spans 15 amino acids. Trimming took 4 bases from V and 3 from J; bases not matched to a gene: 4. CDR1 MDHEN and CDR2 SYDVKM come from the germline V gene. The CDR3 loop reads CASSSTGGNNQPQHF. CDR3 DNA sequence: TGTGCCAGCAGTTCAACAGGGGGCAACAATCAGCCCCAGCATTTT.

This clonotype was seen at least ten times. The chain carries TRBV29-1 and TRBJ1-1; D unclear. The V and J ends lost 3 bases and 11 bases respectively, with 10 bases between them. CDR1 and CDR2 (germline): SQVTM, ANQGSEA. The CDR3 spans 10 residues. The CDR3 DNA reads TGCAGCGTTGATGAGGGAGTGGCTTTCTTT. Encoded protein: CSVDEGVAFF.

This clonotype was counted ten times or more. This rearrangement joins TRBV12-3 or TRBV12-4 to TRBJ1-6, with 8 bases lining up with TRBD1. Trimming removed 5 bases from V and 6 bases from J; junction bases left unmatched: 9. The CDR3 totals 16 residues. DNA of the CDR3: TGTGCCAGCAGTCTCCGGCAGGGGGCATTTAATTCACCCCTCCACTTT. This sequence encodes CASSLRQGAFNSPLHF.

This chain links TRBV5-8 with TRBJ1-2, with TRBD1 identical over 7 bases. Germline values: CDR1 SGHTS, CDR2 YDEGEE. Trimming removed 3 bases from V and 7 bases from J; junction bases left unmatched: 12. The CDR3 has 15 amino acids. CDR3 coding DNA: TGTGCCAGCAGCTGGGGGGACAGAAGGGCCGGTGGCTACACCTTC. Protein product: CASSWGDRRAGGYTF. The full variable domain, in which reference TRBV5-8 and TRBJ1-2 provide the parts outside the CDR3, is EAGVTQSPTHLIKTRGQQATLRCSPISGHTSVYWYQQALGLGLQFLLWYDEGEERNRGNFPPRFSGRQFPNYSSELNVNALELEDSALYLCASSWGDRRAGGYTFGSGTRLTVV.

This clonotype came up many times. CDR3 in amino acids: CATSPGEGATDTQYF. Here the CDR3 DNA reads TGTGCCACCTCTCCCGGGGAAGGAGCCACAGATACGCAGTATTTT. The V gene is TRBV6-2 or TRBV6-3, the J gene TRBJ2-3, with D perhaps TRBD2 (5 bases). The germline V and J ends were trimmed by 10 bases and 2 bases, with 19 bases remaining between them. This CDR3 region has 15 residues. CDR1 and CDR2 (germline): MNHEY, SVGEGT.

This clonotype was seen a few times. This sequence joins TRBV7-8 and TRBJ2-7, with 9 bases lining up with TRBD2. With 6 bases clipped from V and 3 bases from J, the junction kept 15 bases outside the gene matches. Per germline, CDR1 SGHVS and CDR2 FQNEAQ. The CDR3 has 17 amino acids. CDR3 in DNA: TGTGCCAGCAGTGTGGGAATAGCGGGGGCCTTTGGCTACGAGCAGTACTTC. It encodes CASSVGIAGAFGYEQYF.

This clonotype has only a few counts. The chain recombines TRBV7-3 with TRBJ1-2; 9 bases map to TRBD1. The CDR3 extends over 16 amino acids. CDR1 is SGHTA and CDR2 is FQGTGA in the germline V gene. The V and J ends lost 4 bases and 4 bases, in that order; junction bases with no gene match: 10. CDR3 DNA sequence: TGTGCCAGCAGCTCGACCGGGACAGGGTATCGCTATGGCTACACCTTC. Translating gives CASSSTGTGYRYGYTF.

This clonotype has ten or more counts. The V gene is TRBV10-3, the J gene TRBJ2-3; 8 nucleotides line up with TRBD2. The CDR3 contains 16 residues. The germline CDR1 and CDR2 sequences are ENHRY and SYGVKD. Germline trimming cut 6 bases from V and 1 base from J; bases unmatched to any gene: 9. This CDR3 reads CAISELAAEGTDTQYF. CDR3 bases: TGTGCCATCAGCGAACTAGCGGCTGAGGGCACAGATACGCAGTATTTT.

This clonotype was counted many times. The chain uses TRBV7-8 and TRBJ2-7, with 9 nucleotides matching TRBD1. V lost 1 base and J lost 2; bases outside the gene matches: 3. The CDR3 is made up of 15 amino acids. In germline, CDR1 is SGHVS, CDR2 FQNEAQ. The DNA of the CDR3 is TGTGCCAGCAGCTTAGTGAGGACAGGGGCCTACGAGCAGTACTTC. Translation: CASSLVRTGAYEQYF.

V usage is TRBV19 and J usage is TRBJ2-1, with a tentative D call TRBD2 (7 bases). The CDR3 loop spans 17 amino acids. V shed 1 base and J shed 6 bases, with 19 bases lying between them. Germline CDR1 LNHDA, CDR2 SQIVND (reference sequence). In nucleotides, the CDR3 is TGTGCCAGTAGTATAGTCGCCGGGGGCGGGGGAGGCAATGAGCAGTTCTTC. The encoded protein is CASSIVAGGGGGNEQFF.

This clonotype was counted at least ten times. The V gene is TRBV29-1, the J gene TRBJ2-2; D unresolved. V lost 3 bases and J 2 bases, leaving 4 bases between the germline ends. Germline V CDR1 and CDR2: SQVTM, ANQGSEA. The CDR3 has 12 amino acids. The CDR3 here is CSVEENTGELFF. The CDR3 DNA follows: TGCAGCGTTGAGGAAAACACCGGGGAGCTGTTTTTT.

This chain links TRBV28 with TRBJ2-3; D uncertain. V was cut by 3 bases and J by 6 bases, with 10 bases left in between. Germline assignment: CDR1 MDHEN and CDR2 SYDVKM. This CDR3 is 13 amino acids long. For the CDR3, the DNA is TGTGCCAGCAGTTTGCCCGTCCCGGATACGCAGTATTTT. The encoded protein is CASSLPVPDTQYF.

This chain connects TRBV7-2 to TRBJ2-5; 7 nucleotides match TRBD1. V was pared by 4 bases and J by 4 bases, with 6 bases of the junction left unmatched. CDR1 SGHTA and CDR2 FQGNSA come from the germline V gene. The CDR3 runs to 14 residues. CDR3 protein: CASSSRQGRETQYF. DNA for the CDR3: TGTGCCAGCAGCTCCAGACAGGGTCGAGAGACCCAGTACTTC.

This clonotype appeared a few times. V gene TRBV6-4 combines with J gene TRBJ2-1, with 8 bases that match TRBD2. Germline V lookup: CDR1 MRHNA, CDR2 SNTAGT. V lost 0 bases to trimming and J lost 9 bases; unmatched junction nucleotides: 7. The CDR3 spans 15 residues. The CDR3 region is CASSDSGLGRREQFF. The CDR3 DNA reads as TGTGCCAGCAGTGACTCGGGACTAGGCCGTCGTGAGCAGTTCTTC.

This clonotype was observed at least ten times. V and J are TRBV4-3 and TRBJ2-5; no definite D call. Germline CDR1 is LGHNA and CDR2 is YSLEER. The CDR3 has 14 amino acids. V gave up 0 bases and J gave up 6 bases, with 11 bases separating them. Here the CDR3 DNA reads TGCGCCAGCAGCCAAGATCGGTTCTCGAAGACCCAGTACTTC. Translated, it gives CASSQDRFSKTQYF.

In its sample, this clonotype was seen many times. The genes are TRBV30 and TRBJ2-3, with TRBD1 matching over 8 bases. The CDR3 extends over 16 amino acids. V lost 2 bases and J lost 2; bases outside the gene matches: 9. Germline CDR1 reads GTSNPN; CDR2 reads SVGIG (reference sequence). The CDR3 protein is CAWSKRQGLFTDTQYF. CDR3 nucleotides: TGTGCCTGGAGTAAACGACAGGGGCTATTCACAGATACGCAGTATTTT.